These 27 T cell receptor beta chains were all obtained from the same sample, sequenced in a study of long-term antiretroviral therapy in people with HIV. immunoSEQ v3.0 was run at survey level. Assay used: immunoSEQ multiplex PCR; TCRdb lists only in-frame clones, some missing. The sample records about 30,000 clones, 93% being singletons. The starting material was unsorted PBMCs, obtained roughly 6.5 years after starting antiretroviral therapy. These receptors were collected from a woman in her thirties or forties with HIV.

V usage is TRBV6-1 and J usage is TRBJ2-2, with D uncertain. From germline, CDR1 is MNHNS and CDR2 SASEGT. Trimming cost V 3 bases and J 1 base, with 9 bases left between them. The CDR3 has 15 amino acids. The CDR3 reads CASSDPGLNTGELFF. The CDR3 nucleotides read TGTGCCAGCAGTGATCCCGGGCTGAACACCGGGGAGCTGTTTTTT.

The rearrangement links TRBV27 to TRBJ1-1; D is possibly TRBD1 (5 bases). Trimming cost V 1 base and J 3 bases, with 18 bases left between them. CDR3 length: 17 amino acids. CDR1 MNHEY and CDR2 SMNVEV come from the germline V gene (reference sequence). The CDR3 here is CASSLLGGGVMDTEAFF. CDR3 sequence (DNA): TGTGCCAGCAGTTTATTGGGGGGTGGGGTCATGGACACTGAAGCTTTCTTT.

V is TRBV5-1 and J is TRBJ1-4; possible D gene TRBD1, 5 bases. The CDR3 is 14 amino acids. The germline V gene encodes CDR1 SGHRS and CDR2 YFSETQ. Trimming took 4 bases from V and 6 from J, leaving 13 bases between them. The CDR3 region is CASSIGDADEKLFF. CDR3 nucleotides: TGCGCCAGCAGCATAGGGGACGCCGATGAAAAACTGTTTTTT.

The chain recombines TRBV7-9 with TRBJ2-5, with a weak D call TRBD1 (6 bases). Germline V lookup: CDR1 SEHNR, CDR2 FQNEAQ (reference sequence). Trimming removed 2 bases from V and 2 bases from J, with 12 bases in between. This CDR3 spans 15 amino acids. The CDR3 bases are TGTGCCAGCAGCTTACAGGGGTCAGGGCAAGAGACCCAGTACTTC. Protein product: CASSLQGSGQETQYF.

In DNA, the CDR3 is TGTGCCAGCAGTGAATTCCGGGATACCCATGTGCCGGGAAACACCATATATTTT. This encodes CASSEFRDTHVPGNTIYF. The chain combines TRBV25-1 with TRBJ1-3; D gene uncertain. The germline V and J ends were trimmed by 1 base and 4 bases, with 20 bases remaining between them. The CDR3 is 18 residues long. From germline, CDR1 is MGHDK and CDR2 SYGVNS.

The chain uses TRBV7-8 and TRBJ1-1; possibly TRBD1 for D (5 bases). V was pared by 4 bases and J by 0 bases, with 6 bases between. In germline, CDR1 is SGHVS, CDR2 FQNEAQ. The CDR3 runs to 13 residues. In DNA form, the CDR3 reads TGTGCCAGCAGCTCACAGGTGAACACTGAAGCTTTCTTT. Translated, it gives CASSSQVNTEAFF.

The V call is TRBV6-5, the J call TRBJ1-1; D is possibly TRBD1 (5 bases). Per germline, CDR1 MNHEY and CDR2 SVGAGI. Trimming took off 7 bases at V and 5 bases at J, with 20 bases between the two ends. The CDR3 is made up of 15 amino acids. The CDR3 sequence is CASTMGRGTKTEAFF. The DNA for the CDR3 is TGTGCCAGCACCATGGGGAGAGGGACTAAGACTGAAGCTTTCTTT.

The J gene is TRBJ1-2, the V gene TRBV6-4, with 8 bases matching TRBD1. The germline V gene encodes CDR1 MRHNA and CDR2 SNTAGT. The CDR3 is 15 amino acids. With V trimmed by 6 bases and J by 0 bases, 6 bases remained unmatched. The CDR3 here is CASRSWTGPNYGYTF. The CDR3 DNA follows: TGTGCCAGCAGGAGCTGGACAGGGCCTAACTATGGCTACACCTTC.

The V gene is TRBV25-1, the J gene TRBJ1-1, with 9 bases matching TRBD1. V shed 3 bases, J shed 5 bases, and the junction held 7 bases outside the gene matches. The germline V gene has CDR1 MGHDK and CDR2 SYGVNS. This CDR3 is 15 amino acids long. CDR3 in DNA: TGTGCCAGCAGTGACCCAGACAGGGGGACGACTGAAGCTTTCTTT. As protein: CASSDPDRGTTEAFF.

The rearrangement uses TRBV19 and TRBJ2-1; D might be TRBD2 (7 bases). Between the trimmed V and J ends, which lost 6 bases and 3 bases, there was a span of 15 bases. This CDR3 comprises 15 residues. Germline-derived CDR1 and CDR2 are LNHDA and SQIVND (reference sequence). CDR3: CASRVRGGDYNEQFF. In DNA, the CDR3 is TGTGCCAGTAGGGTAAGGGGGGGAGACTACAATGAGCAGTTCTTC.

This sequence joins TRBV6-1 and TRBJ2-7; TRBD2 matches at 11 bases. The junction had 9 bases not matched to a gene; V was cut back by 11 bases and J by 3 bases. Germline loops: CDR1 MNHNS, CDR2 SASEGT. CDR3 length: 14 residues. The CDR3, as DNA: TGTGCCTCGGCGGCTAGCGGGGGGATCTACGAGCAGTACTTC. This encodes CASAASGGIYEQYF.

The chain links TRBV19 to TRBJ1-2, with D perhaps matching TRBD1 (6 bases). V shed 8 bases and J shed 2 bases, with 27 bases lying between them. This CDR3 comprises 18 residues. Germline V CDR1 and CDR2: LNHDA, SQIVND (reference sequence). The CDR3 here is CASATSTLGGLSNYGYTF. CDR3 sequence (DNA): TGTGCCAGTGCTACCTCTACTCTTGGGGGGCTCTCAAACTATGGCTACACCTTC.

This clone appeared a single time. J is TRBJ1-2 and V is TRBV19; possibly TRBD1 for D (5 bases). The germline V gene has CDR1 LNHDA and CDR2 SQIVND (reference sequence). The V gene lost 6 bases and the J gene lost 1 base, with 12 bases spanning the gap. CDR3 length: 14 amino acids. The CDR3 region has the DNA TGTGCCAGTAGGGAGGAGGGGCTTAACTATGGCTACACCTTC. This translates into CASREEGLNYGYTF.

The chain uses TRBV5-1 and TRBJ1-3; D uncertain. Trimming removed 0 bases at V and 0 bases at J, with 7 bases between. CDR1 and CDR2 (germline): SGHRS, YFSETQ. The CDR3 runs to 15 residues. This CDR3 is CASSLAGFSGNTIYF. Here the CDR3 DNA reads TGCGCCAGCAGCTTGGCGGGGTTCTCTGGAAACACCATATATTTT. The full variable domain, completed using reference TRBV5-1 and TRBJ1-3, is KAGVTQTPRYLIKTRGQQVTLSCSPISGHRSVSWYQQTPGQGLQFLFEYFSETQRNKGNFPGRFSGRQFSNSRSEMNVSTLELGDSALYLCASSLAGFSGNTIYFGEGSWLTVV.

The rearrangement uses TRBV4-1 and TRBJ1-2; 7 positions agree with TRBD1. Per germline, CDR1 MGHRA and CDR2 YSYEKL. J gave up 8 bases and V 0 bases, and 6 bases lay outside the gene matches. This CDR3 is 14 amino acids long. The CDR3 region has the DNA TGCGCCAGCAGCCAAGATGGAGGGGGCAACGGCTACACCTTC. Encoded protein: CASSQDGGGNGYTF.

The CDR3 sequence is CASSLGFQRVADTQYF. The CDR3 nucleotides read TGTGCCAGCAGCTTAGGTTTCCAGAGGGTGGCAGATACGCAGTATTTT. The chain has TRBV7-2 and TRBJ2-3; TRBD2 is a possible D gene (5 bases). V gave up 1 base and J gave up 4 bases, with 15 bases separating them. Germline values: CDR1 SGHTA, CDR2 FQGNSA. This CDR3 is 16 amino acids long. Full variable domain (rest looked up from reference TRBV7-2 and TRBJ2-3): GAGVSQSPSNKVTEKGKDVELRCDPISGHTALYWYRQSLGQGLEFLIYFQGNSAPDKSGLPSDRFSAERTGGSVSTLTIQRTQQEDSAVYLCASSLGFQRVADTQYFGPGTRLTVL.

The rearrangement links TRBV6-6 to TRBJ1-6, with D maybe TRBD1 (6 bases). This CDR3 has 12 amino acids. Trimming pared 6 bases from V and 6 bases from J, leaving 6 bases between. Looked up from germline, CDR1 is MNHNY and CDR2 is SVGAGI (reference sequence). The CDR3: CASRDSNSPLHF. CDR3 sequence (DNA): TGTGCCAGCAGGGACAGTAATTCACCCCTCCACTTT.

The chain combines TRBV6-5 with TRBJ2-5; weak D call: TRBD1 (5 bases). The V and J ends lost 10 bases and 2 bases respectively, with 11 bases between them. The CDR3 has 12 residues. The germline gives CDR1 MNHEY, CDR2 SVGAGI. The CDR3 DNA reads TGTGCCACCTCGGACACTCAAGAGACCCAGTACTTC. Residues: CATSDTQETQYF.

The chain couples TRBV10-3 to TRBJ1-1, with D possibly matching TRBD1 (5 bases). Germline V gene data show CDR1 as ENHRY and CDR2 as SYGVKD. Trimming left V 10 bases short and J 1 base short, with 13 bases between. The CDR3 totals 13 residues. The CDR3 protein is CATRDSTNTEAFF. In DNA, the CDR3 is TGTGCCACCCGGGACTCTACGAACACTGAAGCTTTCTTT.

This rearrangement joins TRBV30 to TRBJ1-2; D is unresolved. Trimming cost V 4 bases and J 5 bases, with 14 bases left between them. The V gene's germline CDR1 is GTSNPN and CDR2 SVGIG (reference sequence). The CDR3 sequence is 13 residues long. CDR3 amino acids: CAWMRDKKYGYTF. The CDR3 DNA reads as TGTGCCTGGATGAGAGATAAAAAGTATGGCTACACCTTC. Using reference TRBV30 and TRBJ1-2 for the parts outside the CDR3, the full variable domain is SQTIHQWPATLVQPVGSPLSLECTVEGTSNPNLYWYRQAAGRGLQLLFYSVGIGQISSEVPQNLSASRPQDRQFILSSKKLLLSDSGFYLCAWMRDKKYGYTFGSGTRLTVV.

The chain is built from TRBV7-2 and TRBJ2-3; 7 bases are shared with TRBD2. The CDR3 is made up of 14 amino acids. J lost 3 bases, V lost 6 bases, and 6 bases had no gene match. Germline CDR1 reads SGHTA; CDR2 reads FQGNSA. CDR3 sequence reads: CASRPSGTTDTQYF. The CDR3 DNA follows: TGTGCCAGCAGACCTAGCGGCACTACAGATACGCAGTATTTT.

CDR3 loop: CASSRGQGAWGYTF. CDR3 coding DNA: TGTGCCAGCAGCCGGGGACAGGGGGCGTGGGGCTACACCTTC. V gene TRBV11-2 combines with J gene TRBJ1-2; the match to TRBD1 covers 12 bases. From germline, CDR1 is SGHAT and CDR2 FQNNGV. CDR3 length: 14 residues. V was pared by 5 bases and J by 8 bases, with 6 bases of the junction left unmatched.

The J gene is TRBJ1-1, the V gene TRBV27; TRBD1 aligns across 11 bases. The CDR3 contains 23 residues. V shed 6 bases, J shed 0 bases, and the junction held 27 bases outside the gene matches. Per germline, CDR1 MNHEY and CDR2 SMNVEV (reference sequence). The CDR3 is CASSLTIRDRGKQGILMNTEAFF. The CDR3 bases are TGTGCCAGCAGCCTCACCATCCGGGACAGGGGGAAGCAGGGCATACTCATGAACACTGAAGCTTTCTTT.

This chain joins TRBV7-2 and TRBJ1-3; D gene ambiguous. Trimming took 5 bases from V and 4 from J, leaving 6 bases between them. CDR3 length equals 12 residues. Germline CDR1 SGHTA, CDR2 FQGNSA. In DNA, the CDR3 is TGTGCCAGCAGCCCAATGGGAAACACCATATATTTT. It codes for CASSPMGNTIYF.

V gene TRBV6-5 combines with J gene TRBJ1-2; TRBD1 is a possible D gene (5 bases). This CDR3 comprises 13 residues. V was shortened by 6 bases and J by 7 bases, with 15 bases between the two germline ends. CDR1 is MNHEY, CDR2 SVGAGI, per germline. In DNA, the CDR3 is TGTGCCAGCAGCCTGGGGCAGTCGGCTGGCTACACCTTC. Protein sequence: CASSLGQSAGYTF.

This clone appeared a few times. The V call is TRBV5-1, the J call TRBJ2-6, with a weak D call TRBD2 (6 bases). Trimming took off 4 bases at V and 0 bases at J, with 14 bases between the two ends. Germline loops: CDR1 SGHRS, CDR2 YFSETQ. The CDR3 is 17 amino acids. The CDR3 bases are TGCGCCAGCAGCGAGGACGGGGGTTACTCTGGGGCCAACGTCCTGACTTTC. Protein: CASSEDGGYSGANVLTF. The variable domain in full, completed from reference TRBV5-1 and TRBJ2-6, reads KAGVTQTPRYLIKTRGQQVTLSCSPISGHRSVSWYQQTPGQGLQFLFEYFSETQRNKGNFPGRFSGRQFSNSRSEMNVSTLELGDSALYLCASSEDGGYSGANVLTFGAGSRLTVL.

This chain connects TRBV6-5 to TRBJ1-1; D not certain. Looked up from germline, CDR1 is MNHEY and CDR2 is SVGAGI. V was pared by 5 bases and J by 11 bases, with 15 bases between. This CDR3 comprises 12 residues. CDR3 residues: CASSRVRNVAFF. Here the CDR3 DNA reads TGTGCCAGCAGTCGGGTCCGAAATGTGGCTTTCTTT.